Below are 3 T cell receptor beta chains sequenced from a single sample in a study of T-cell reconstitution after alpha-beta-depleted transplantation in children. Researchers prepared the TCRbeta library using unique molecular identifiers, the study reports. TCRdb re-called the PCR reads with MiXCR, one entry per CDR3 protein. This repertoire shows roughly 350,000 distinct CDR3 sequences, approximately 10% found once; its top ten account for around 2.5%. Specimen: PBMCs from the stem cell graft donor, collected from the stem cell graft. Every receptor here comes from a human donor who donated a stem cell graft to a child with acute lymphoblastic leukemia.

V and J are TRBV5-1 and TRBJ2-7, with D possibly matching TRBD2 (5 bases). This CDR3 is built from 15 residues. Germline assignment: CDR1 SGHRS and CDR2 YFSETQ. Trimming took off 2 bases at V and 5 bases at J, with 17 bases between the two ends. Here the CDR3 reads CASSLSLGLEDEQYF. The CDR3 nucleotides are TGCGCCAGCAGCTTAAGCTTAGGACTGGAAGACGAGCAGTACTTC.

In its sample, this clonotype was seen a few times. The gene calls are TRBV15 and TRBJ1-5; possibly TRBD1 for D (5 bases). CDR1 and CDR2 (germline): LNHNV, YYDKDF (reference sequence). CDR3 length equals 14 residues. V lost 0 bases and J 7 bases, leaving 10 bases between the germline ends. CDR3 bases: TGTGCCACCAGCAGAGATCAGGGCGGGCAGCCCCAGCATTTT. Its protein is CATSRDQGGQPQHF.

The chain links TRBV4-2 to TRBJ2-7; TRBD1 or TRBD2 may be the D gene (7 bases each). The CDR3 is 16 residues long. Germline V gives CDR1 LGHNA, CDR2 YNFKEQ. Trimming shortened V by 0 bases and J by 1 base, and 13 bases separated the two germline ends. The CDR3 DNA is TGTGCCAGCAGCCAAGAAGGCCAGGGGGGGTCCTACGAGCAGTACTTC. Encoded protein: CASSQEGQGGSYEQYF.